Below, 14 T cell receptor beta chains from the same sample are listed, as sequenced in a study of cytomegalovirus exposure and HLA in healthy donors. Primers included in the PCR were 60 Vbeta and 13 Jbeta primers. Sequenced by immunoSEQ multiplex PCR; TCRdb stores in-frame clones only, minus some. Of 200,000 to 250,000 clones detected, 85% appear once; the ten largest clones hold over 1%. What was sequenced was PBMCs. The receptors were sampled from a human donor in good health.

This clone turned up a few times. The J gene is TRBJ2-5, the V gene TRBV11-2; possibly TRBD2 for D (6 bases). Germline assignment: CDR1 SGHAT and CDR2 FQNNGV. This CDR3 has 14 residues. Trimming stripped 4 bases from V and 7 bases from J, with 16 bases between. The CDR3 bases are TGTGCCAGCAGCTCAACGGGACTCTTCGGGACCCAGTACTTC. As protein: CASSSTGLFGTQYF.

The gene calls are TRBV2 and TRBJ1-2; 7 positions agree with TRBD1. V lost 2 bases to trimming and J lost 8 bases; unmatched junction nucleotides: 8. The CDR3 is 14 residues long. From germline, CDR1 is SNHLY and CDR2 FYNNEI. CDR3 nucleotide sequence: TGTGCCAGCAGTGAATTCAGGGGGATGAGCGGCTACACCTTC. As protein: CASSEFRGMSGYTF.

The J gene is TRBJ2-1, the V gene TRBV11-2; 13 bases agree with TRBD2. Germline V lookup: CDR1 SGHAT, CDR2 FQNNGV. Germline trimming cut 4 bases from V and 9 bases from J; bases unmatched to any gene: 12. The CDR3 is 17 amino acids. The CDR3 loop reads CASSWITSGRAVGEQFF. The CDR3 nucleotides read TGTGCCAGCAGCTGGATCACTAGCGGGAGGGCCGTCGGTGAGCAGTTCTTC. The whole variable domain, filled in from reference TRBV11-2 and TRBJ2-1, reads EAGVAQSPRYKIIEKRQSVAFWCNPISGHATLYWYQQILGQGPKLLIQFQNNGVVDDSQLPKDRFSAERLKGVDSTLKIQPAKLEDSAVYLCASSWITSGRAVGEQFFGPGTRLTVL.

The rearrangement uses TRBV6-5 and TRBJ2-7; 7 bases line up with TRBD1. The J segment lost 2 bases and the V segment lost 6 bases, leaving 10 bases of the junction unmatched. Germline V gene sequence: CDR1 MNHEY, CDR2 SVGAGI. There are 15 residues in the CDR3. CDR3 nucleotide sequence: TGTGCCAGCAGGGGGGCCGGGACAGCTACCTACGAGCAGTACTTC. This gives the protein CASRGAGTATYEQYF.

The rearrangement joins TRBV5-1 to TRBJ2-1; TRBD2 agrees at 12 bases. Germline values: CDR1 SGHRS, CDR2 YFSETQ. Trimming removed 4 bases from V and 7 bases from J; junction bases left unmatched: 6. CDR3 length: 15 residues. The CDR3 here is CASSMTSGSKNEQFF. The CDR3 coding sequence is TGCGCCAGCAGCATGACTAGCGGGAGCAAGAATGAGCAGTTCTTC.

The chain combines TRBV25-1 with TRBJ1-3, with 8 nucleotides matching TRBD1. Germline lookup yields CDR1 MGHDK and CDR2 SYGVNS. The trim removed 3 bases at V and 14 bases at J, leaving 15 bases unmatched. The CDR3 has 15 amino acids. This CDR3 is CASSDSGQGRPVVYF. The DNA for the CDR3 is TGTGCCAGCAGTGACAGCGGACAGGGACGCCCCGTCGTATATTTT. The whole variable domain, filled in from reference TRBV25-1 and TRBJ1-3, reads EADIYQTPRYLVIGTGKKITLECSQTMGHDKMYWYQQDPGMELHLIHYSYGVNSTEKGDLSSESTVSRIRTEHFPLTLESARPSHTSQYLCASSDSGQGRPVVYFGEGSWLTVV.

V usage is TRBV7-8 and J usage is TRBJ2-1; the D is unclear. V gave up 3 bases and J gave up 2 bases, with 8 bases separating them. Germline values: CDR1 SGHVS, CDR2 FQNEAQ. This CDR3 has 14 amino acids. The CDR3: CASSLRLTYNEQFF. DNA of the CDR3: TGTGCCAGCAGCTTGCGGTTGACCTACAATGAGCAGTTCTTC.

This chain links TRBV28 with TRBJ1-3, with D perhaps matching TRBD1 (5 bases). The CDR3 runs 15 residues. V gave up 4 bases and J gave up 0 bases, with 10 bases separating them. Looked up from germline, CDR1 is MDHEN and CDR2 is SYDVKM. CDR3 in amino acids: CASSSPGGSGNTIYF. CDR3 nucleotide sequence: TGTGCCAGCAGTTCCCCCGGGGGCTCTGGAAACACCATATATTTT.

The chain employs TRBV4-1 and TRBJ2-1, with D possibly TRBD2 on 6 matching bases. The CDR3 runs to 16 residues. CDR1 MGHRA and CDR2 YSYEKL come from the germline V gene. V was cut by 1 base and J by 5 bases, with 15 bases left in between. The CDR3 protein is CASSQVGASADNEQFF. DNA of the CDR3: TGCGCCAGCAGCCAAGTTGGGGCTAGCGCAGACAATGAGCAGTTCTTC.

The chain joins TRBV19 to TRBJ2-7; TRBD2 aligns across 7 bases. In germline, CDR1 is LNHDA, CDR2 SQIVND (reference sequence). CDR3 length: 15 residues. The V segment lost 5 bases and the J segment 0 bases; nucleotides outside the gene matches: 7. CDR3 sequence (DNA): TGTGCCAGTAGTGGGGCTAGCGGCCGCTCCTACGAGCAGTACTTC. Amino acids: CASSGASGRSYEQYF. Full variable domain (missing parts from reference TRBV19 and TRBJ2-7): DGGITQSPKYLFRKEGQNVTLSCEQNLNHDAMYWYRQDPGQGLRLIYYSQIVNDFQKGDIAEGYSVSREKKESFPLTVTSAQKNPTAFYLCASSGASGRSYEQYFGPGTRLTVT.

The chain is built from TRBV28 and TRBJ1-2; tentative D call: TRBD1 (6 bases). The germline V gene has CDR1 MDHEN and CDR2 SYDVKM. Trimming pared 5 bases from V and 2 bases from J, leaving 15 bases between. The length of the CDR3 is 15 residues. The CDR3: CASSPWTRGNYGYTF. Written as DNA, the CDR3 is TGTGCCAGCAGTCCCTGGACAAGGGGGAACTATGGCTACACCTTC.

V and J are TRBV9 and TRBJ2-3, with 9 bases that match TRBD2. The germline V gene encodes CDR1 SGDLS and CDR2 YYNGEE. This CDR3 spans 17 amino acids. The ends lost 0 bases at V and 4 bases at J; junction bases unmatched: 9. The CDR3 is CASSVGLLAGSADTQYF. CDR3 bases: TGTGCCAGCAGCGTAGGGCTCCTAGCGGGAAGCGCAGATACGCAGTATTTT. Drawing the rest from reference TRBV9 and TRBJ2-3, the complete variable domain is DSGVTQTPKHLITATGQRVTLRCSPRSGDLSVYWYQQSLDQGLQFLIQYYNGEERAKGNILERFSAQQFPDLHSELNLSSLELGDSALYFCASSVGLLAGSADTQYFGPGTRLTVL.

The rearrangement uses TRBV19 and TRBJ1-6; D possibly corresponds to TRBD1 (5 bases). The length of the CDR3 is 16 residues. In germline, CDR1 is LNHDA, CDR2 SQIVND (reference sequence). The V end was cut by 2 bases, the J end by 9 bases, with 17 bases between. DNA of the CDR3: TGTGCCAGTAGTATAAAGGACGGGGGAGCCTTTTCACCCCTCCACTTT. Protein product: CASSIKDGGAFSPLHF.

A word on this clone: One junction end disagrees with the germline gene, perhaps due to a read error. The chain combines TRBV2 with TRBJ2-7; TRBD2 aligns across 7 bases. Germline loops: CDR1 SNHLY, CDR2 FYNNEI. This CDR3 has 12 amino acids. In nucleotides, the CDR3 is TGTGCCAGCAGTGAAAGAAGGGCTAGCGGAAGCTTC. Protein product: CASSERRASGSF. The full variable domain, its missing parts supplied by reference TRBV2 and TRBJ2-7, is EPEVTQTPSHQVTQMGQEVILRCVPISNHLYFYWYRQILGQKVEFLVSFYNNEISEKSEIFDDQFSVERPDGSNFTLKIRSTKLEDSAMYFCASSERRASGSFGPGTRLTVT.